The present T cell receptor (beta chain) was sequenced within a study of regulatory T cells in long-lasting Graves disease (dated by TCRdb to the early 2020s). Regarding the complete study: Antithyroid drugs had been taken for less than 3 months by newly diagnosed Graves' disease patients. The study was registered as a clinical trial and conducted in China. TCR sequencing covered about 13 persistent and roughly 20 newly diagnosed Graves' disease patients, 33 samples in total. Persistent Graves' disease patients were compared with newly diagnosed Graves' disease patients by peripheral blood TCR sequencing and RNA sequencing.

Read against the paper, the sample's time point label means: newly diagnosed GD, antithyroid drugs for less than 3 months. RNA was extracted from PBMCs in TRIzol for both TCR sequencing and RNA sequencing. The diagnosis of Graves' disease was made according to American Thyroid Association guidelines. Patients for the study were recruited at an endocrinology department in Xi'an, China. Each patient gave approximately 8.8 milliliters of peripheral blood, collected in an EDTA anticoagulant tube. Ficoll Paque Plus density gradient separation was used to isolate PBMCs, and no additional T cell sorting was done. RNA quality was checked with an Agilent 2100 Bioanalyzer and agarose gel, and concentration with a NanoDrop 2000. Here is what the overall study found, with its caveats: The authors acknowledged the small sample size as a limitation that may reduce accuracy. Persistent Graves' disease patients showed lower TCR Shannon entropy and fewer highly expanded clones than newly diagnosed patients, suggesting clonal expansion. Peripheral blood alone was examined, since thyroid tissue, which constituted the primary lesion, could not be accessed. Sequencing and analysis were limited to the TCR beta chain. More public clonotypes were shared among persistent patients (2,741) than among newly diagnosed patients (approximately 930). TRBV28, TRBJ1-2 and TRBJ2-5 were preferentially used in persistent disease, while TRBV20-1 and TRBJ2-1 were favored in newly diagnosed disease.

The germline V gene (reference sequence) provides CDR1 DFQATT and CDR2 SNEGSKA. Trimmed from V: 8 bases; trimmed from J: 7 bases; junction bases lacking a gene match: 14. Its CDR3 holds 15 amino acids, cysteine through phenylalanine. Only the CDR3 portion is preserved as DNA: 45 bases, with reading frame beginning at the first base. Library prep was done by multiplex PCR. Sequencing relied on an Illumina HiSeq 4000. To build TCR beta libraries, CDR3 regions were amplified by Arm-PCR using iRepertoire HTBI primers. Gel purification was performed on PCR products prior to sequencing. Processing in the source paper ran as follows. A total of roughly 65 TRBV and more than twelve TRBJ segments were identified across samples and were used for gene usage analysis of CDR3 amino acid clonotypes. COPE and FqMerger were used to merge filtered high-quality paired reads into contigs. BLAST was used to align contigs to IMGT TRBV, TRBD and TRBJ reference genes, with CDR3 defined following IMGT. Highly expanded clones were defined as clonotypes with a frequency above 0.1%. Shannon entropy served as the measure of repertoire diversity, while the Gini coefficient captured V-J evenness. Clonotypes shared by more than one individual were considered public. TCRdb reran the public reads through fastp at Q25 and MiXCR, keeping productive beta chains. Duplicate CDR3 protein sequences are folded into a single record with the most common DNA and genes. It is TCRdb's table, rather than the study itself, that gives the V and J calls and clone size. The sample contains roughly 220,000 distinct CDR3 sequences, approximately 20% of them found a single time. The biggest ten clones account for roughly a fifth of the sample.

This clonotype has at least ten counts. The specificity of this receptor is unknown. One base away there is no much larger clone; base qualities are not given. The rearrangement combines TRBV20-1 with TRBJ2-1, with 10 bases aligning to TRBD2. The source is a female donor with Graves disease. This material consisted of peripheral blood mononuclear cells (PBMCs), taken at new diagnosis, from a patient treated with antithyroid drugs. The nucleotide sequence reads as follows: TGCAGTCCCGGGGTAGCGGGAGGTCGGGAAAATGAGCAGTTCTTC. Its translation is CSPGVAGGRENEQFF.